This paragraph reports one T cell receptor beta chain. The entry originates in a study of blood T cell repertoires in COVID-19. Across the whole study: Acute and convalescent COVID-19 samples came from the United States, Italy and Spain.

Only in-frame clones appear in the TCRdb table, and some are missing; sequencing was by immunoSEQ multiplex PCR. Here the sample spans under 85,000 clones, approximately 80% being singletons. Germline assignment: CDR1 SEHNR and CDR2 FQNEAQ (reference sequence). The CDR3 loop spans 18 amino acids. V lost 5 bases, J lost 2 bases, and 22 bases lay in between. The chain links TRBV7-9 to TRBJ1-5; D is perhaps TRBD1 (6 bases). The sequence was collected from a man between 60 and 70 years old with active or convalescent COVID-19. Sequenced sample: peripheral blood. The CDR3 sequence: CASSHVPWGGDGNQPQHF. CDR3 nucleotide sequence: TGTGCCAGCAGCCATGTCCCATGGGGGGGCGATGGCAATCAGCCCCAGCATTTT.